A selection of T cell receptor beta chains follows, all from one sample in a study of T-cell reconstitution after alpha-beta-depleted transplantation in children. MiXCR, run by TCRdb on the PCR reads, gives a single entry per CDR3 protein. The sample holds some 340,000 distinct CDR3 sequences, about 9.4% seen once. The sequenced sample was PBMCs from the stem cell graft donor, obtained from the stem cell graft. The receptors stem from a human donor who donated a stem cell graft to a child with acute lymphoblastic leukemia. Each CDR3 is given with its conserved first and last residue. Fields, in order: CDR3 protein, CDR3 DNA, D gene, J gene, clone size, V gene. D genes are given only for firm matches. Clone sizes are given selectively: once, few, many, or a class where the clone is expanded.

CDR3: CASSQDVVRRHEQFF
DNA: TGTGCCAGCAGCCAAGACGTCGTCCGGCGCCATGAGCAGTTCTTC
D: .
J: TRBJ2-1
size: .
V: TRBV4-2

CDR3: CASSHGPYEQYF
DNA: TGTGCCAGCAGCCATGGACCCTACGAGCAGTACTTC
D: .
J: TRBJ2-7
size: many
V: TRBV28

CDR3: CSARDTWSTGTSGEQYF
DNA: TGCAGTGCTAGAGATACCTGGAGTACCGGGACTAGCGGCGAGCAGTACTTC
D: TRBD2
J: TRBJ2-7
size: few
V: TRBV20-1

CDR3: CASSFEDSDEQYF
DNA: TGTGCCAGCAGTTTTGAGGACAGCGACGAGCAGTACTTC
D: .
J: TRBJ2-7
size: .
V: TRBV27

CDR3: CASRFSGRHQETQYF
DNA: TGTGCCAGCAGATTTAGCGGGAGACACCAAGAGACCCAGTACTTC
D: TRBD2
J: TRBJ2-5
size: many
V: TRBV28

CDR3: CASSLDAWGLAEKGVDEQFF
DNA: TGTGCCAGCAGCTTAGATGCTTGGGGACTAGCGGAAAAGGGTGTTGATGAGCAGTTCTTC
D: TRBD2
J: TRBJ2-1
size: .
V: TRBV11-1

CDR3: CAPRDAGTSGSASYEQYF
DNA: TGTGCCCCCCGAGATGCCGGGACTAGCGGGAGCGCGTCCTACGAGCAGTACTTC
D: TRBD2
J: TRBJ2-7
size: few
V: TRBV27

CDR3: CASRGTGGEGSGYGYTF
DNA: TGTGCCAGCAGGGGAACAGGGGGCGAAGGGAGTGGGTATGGCTACACCTTC
D: TRBD1
J: TRBJ1-2
size: .
V: TRBV27

CDR3: CASSLGFTDTQYF
DNA: TGTGCCAGCAGTTTGGGATTCACAGATACGCAGTATTTT
D: .
J: TRBJ2-3
size: few
V: TRBV12-3/TRBV12-4

CDR3: CATSDLQGQETQYF
DNA: TGTGCCACCAGTGATTTGCAGGGACAAGAGACCCAGTACTTC
D: .
J: TRBJ2-5
size: few
V: TRBV24-1

CDR3: CASSPSGRGMNTEAFF
DNA: TGTGCCAGCAGTCCTTCGGGACGGGGGATGAACACTGAAGCTTTCTTT
D: .
J: TRBJ1-1
size: .
V: TRBV6-2/TRBV6-3

CDR3: CSVEWASDPETQYF
DNA: TGCAGCGTTGAATGGGCTAGCGATCCGGAGACCCAGTACTTC
D: .
J: TRBJ2-5
size: .
V: TRBV29-1

CDR3: CASSRTGYADTQYF
DNA: TGTGCCAGCTCGAGGACAGGGTACGCAGATACGCAGTATTTT
D: TRBD1
J: TRBJ2-3
size: few
V: TRBV18

CDR3: CASSPAALGGNEQFF
DNA: TGTGCCAGCAGCCCGGCGGCACTGGGGGGGAATGAGCAGTTCTTC
D: TRBD2
J: TRBJ2-1
size: many
V: TRBV5-5

CDR3: CAISDGTSGLDTQYF
DNA: TGTGCCATCAGTGACGGGACTAGCGGCCTAGATACGCAGTATTTT
D: TRBD2
J: TRBJ2-3
size: few
V: TRBV10-3

CDR3: CASSQDMSGGNTGELFF
DNA: TGCGCCAGCAGCCAAGATATGAGCGGAGGGAACACCGGGGAGCTGTTTTTT
D: .
J: TRBJ2-2
size: few
V: TRBV4-3

CDR3: CSARDTASGRAYDEQFF
DNA: TGCAGTGCTAGAGATACGGCCAGCGGGAGGGCCTATGATGAGCAGTTCTTC
D: TRBD2
J: TRBJ2-1
size: .
V: TRBV20-1

CDR3: CAWRTGTGDEKLFF
DNA: TGTGCCTGGAGGACCGGTACCGGGGATGAAAAACTGTTTTTT
D: .
J: TRBJ1-4
size: .
V: TRBV30

CDR3: CASSPPPGQGILGQYF
DNA: TGCGCCAGCAGCCCACCACCGGGACAGGGAATTCTCGGGCAGTACTTC
D: TRBD1
J: TRBJ2-7
size: .
V: TRBV4-1

CDR3: CASSFAGTAGNTIYF
DNA: TGTGCCAGCAGCTTCGCGGGGACGGCCGGAAACACCATATATTTT
D: .
J: TRBJ1-3
size: many
V: TRBV5-6

CDR3: CASSLVGNAGPDTQYF
DNA: TGTGCCAGCAGCTTAGTAGGCAACGCAGGGCCAGATACGCAGTATTTT
D: .
J: TRBJ2-3
size: many
V: TRBV7-3

CDR3: CASSYSGQADYEQYF
DNA: TGTGCCAGCAGTTACTCGGGACAGGCCGACTACGAGCAGTACTTC
D: TRBD1
J: TRBJ2-7
size: .
V: TRBV6-5

CDR3: CAISDGGGETQYF
DNA: TGTGCCATCAGTGATGGCGGGGGCGAGACCCAGTACTTC
D: .
J: TRBJ2-5
size: many
V: TRBV10-3

CDR3: CSAKPDYTEAFF
DNA: TGCAGTGCTAAGCCAGATTACACTGAAGCTTTCTTT
D: .
J: TRBJ1-1
size: .
V: TRBV20-1

CDR3: CANHPGGTSDWNGTDTQYF
DNA: TGTGCCAACCACCCTGGGGGGACTAGCGACTGGAATGGCACAGATACGCAGTATTTT
D: TRBD2
J: TRBJ2-3
size: .
V: TRBV2

CDR3: CASSFVTAGTDTQYF
DNA: TGTGCCAGCAGTTTTGTGACAGCAGGCACAGATACGCAGTATTTT
D: .
J: TRBJ2-3
size: few
V: TRBV12-3/TRBV12-4

CDR3: CASSQAGTAYGTQYF
DNA: TGTGCCAGCAGCCAAGCGGGGACTGCCTACGGGACCCAGTACTTC
D: .
J: TRBJ2-5
size: few
V: TRBV3-1

CDR3: CASSFGSGSSYNEQFF
DNA: TGTGCCAGCAGTTTCGGGAGCGGGAGCTCCTACAATGAGCAGTTCTTC
D: TRBD2
J: TRBJ2-1
size: .
V: TRBV28

CDR3: CASSLVIYNEQFF
DNA: TGTGCCAGCAGCTTAGTGATCTACAATGAGCAGTTCTTC
D: .
J: TRBJ2-1
size: .
V: TRBV7-9

CDR3: CASSFSGGSSDSALHF
DNA: TGTGCCAGCAGTTTTTCAGGGGGCTCATCAGATTCAGCCCTCCACTTT
D: TRBD1
J: TRBJ1-6
size: .
V: TRBV27

CDR3: CASSLGANTEAFF
DNA: TGTGCCAGCAGTTTAGGGGCAAACACTGAAGCTTTCTTT
D: .
J: TRBJ1-1
size: many
V: TRBV12-3/TRBV12-4

CDR3: CASSRPSGNPSSYNEQFF
DNA: TGTGCCAGTAGTAGACCTAGCGGGAACCCGAGCTCCTACAATGAGCAGTTCTTC
D: TRBD2
J: TRBJ2-1
size: .
V: TRBV19

CDR3: CSAREGSGGTDTQYF
DNA: TGCAGTGCTAGAGAAGGTAGCGGAGGCACAGATACGCAGTATTTT
D: .
J: TRBJ2-3
size: few
V: TRBV20-1

CDR3: CASSPGAASTDTQYF
DNA: TGTGCCAGCAGCCCTGGGGCCGCTAGCACAGATACGCAGTATTTT
D: .
J: TRBJ2-3
size: few
V: TRBV3-1

CDR3: CATSRTGKETQYF
DNA: TGTGCCACCAGCAGAACCGGGAAAGAGACCCAGTACTTC
D: .
J: TRBJ2-5
size: few
V: TRBV15

CDR3: CATSREGRGDQPQHF
DNA: TGTGCCACCAGCAGAGAGGGTAGGGGCGATCAGCCCCAGCATTTT
D: .
J: TRBJ1-5
size: .
V: TRBV15

CDR3: CASSLIAGGSTDTQYF
DNA: TGTGCCAGCAGCTTAATAGCGGGTGGTAGCACAGATACGCAGTATTTT
D: TRBD2
J: TRBJ2-3
size: many
V: TRBV7-2

CDR3: CAISGTSYEQYF
DNA: TGTGCCATCAGTGGGACTAGCTACGAGCAGTACTTC
D: TRBD2
J: TRBJ2-7
size: many
V: TRBV10-3

CDR3: CASSLGDRDSIQYF
DNA: TGCGCCAGCAGCTTGGGGGACAGGGACTCCATTCAGTACTTC
D: TRBD1
J: TRBJ2-4
size: few
V: TRBV5-1

CDR3: CASSSDREGFRDTQYF
DNA: TGCGCCAGCAGCTCCGACAGGGAAGGGTTTAGAGATACGCAGTATTTT
D: TRBD1
J: TRBJ2-3
size: few
V: TRBV5-1

CDR3: CASSQEIPLFKWQPGGEQYF
DNA: TGCGCCAGCAGCCAAGAAATCCCACTCTTCAAGTGGCAGCCCGGGGGCGAGCAGTACTTC
D: .
J: TRBJ2-7
size: few
V: TRBV4-3

CDR3: CASRGGAMNTEAFF
DNA: TGTGCCAGTAGGGGAGGGGCGATGAACACTGAAGCTTTCTTT
D: .
J: TRBJ1-1
size: few
V: TRBV19

CDR3: CSAENPIGEGETQYF
DNA: TGCAGTGCGGAGAACCCGATTGGGGAAGGGGAGACCCAGTACTTC
D: .
J: TRBJ2-5
size: few
V: TRBV20-1

CDR3: CASSQDPPGANEQFF
DNA: TGTGCCAGCAGCCAAGATCCTCCAGGGGCCAATGAGCAGTTCTTC
D: .
J: TRBJ2-1
size: .
V: TRBV3-1

CDR3: CASSQDRIRISTDTQYF
DNA: TGCGCCAGCAGCCAAGATAGGATAAGGATAAGCACAGATACGCAGTATTTT
D: .
J: TRBJ2-3
size: many
V: TRBV4-3

CDR3: CASSLEWRAPTDTQYF
DNA: TGTGCCAGCAGCTTGGAGTGGCGGGCCCCCACAGATACGCAGTATTTT
D: .
J: TRBJ2-3
size: .
V: TRBV5-5

CDR3: CASSNFRENTDAFF
DNA: TGTGCCAGCAGTAACTTCAGAGAGAACACTGACGCTTTCTTT
D: .
J: TRBJ1-1
size: .
V: TRBV12-3/TRBV12-4

CDR3: CSVASDKNIQYF
DNA: TGCAGCGTTGCGTCAGATAAAAACATTCAGTACTTC
D: .
J: TRBJ2-4
size: .
V: TRBV29-1

CDR3: CASSQDARTPTRAFF
DNA: TGCGCCAGCAGCCAAGACGCTCGGACCCCTACCCGGGCTTTCTTT
D: .
J: TRBJ1-1
size: once
V: TRBV4-3

CDR3: CASSQEGRGFSGYTF
DNA: TGCGCCAGCAGCCAAGAAGGCAGGGGTTTTAGTGGCTACACCTTC
D: .
J: TRBJ1-2
size: few
V: TRBV4-3

CDR3: CAMQGDTEAFF
DNA: TGTGCCATGCAGGGGGACACTGAAGCTTTCTTT
D: TRBD1
J: TRBJ1-1
size: many
V: TRBV2

CDR3: CASSYSPGGPYEQYF
DNA: TGTGCCAGCAGTTACTCCCCGGGAGGCCCCTACGAGCAGTACTTC
D: TRBD2
J: TRBJ2-7
size: few
V: TRBV6-2/TRBV6-3

CDR3: CASSPRLGAPSDTQYF
DNA: TGTGCCAGCAGCCCTAGATTAGGAGCGCCCTCGGATACGCAGTATTTT
D: .
J: TRBJ2-3
size: .
V: TRBV5-5